Listed below are T cell receptor beta chains from one sample, sequenced in a study of OX40 agonist ivuxolimab in advanced cancers. Clones were sequenced by immunoSEQ multiplex PCR, and TCRdb holds only the in-frame ones, with some missing. This table holds about 81,000 clones, roughly 91% found once. The sequencing here drew on CD4+ or CD8+ T cells sorted from blood, taken in a trial of the OX40 agonist ivuxolimab. The receptors derive from an adult with an advanced solid tumor such as melanoma, head and neck, liver or kidney cancer. CDR3s include the opening cysteine and the closing phenylalanine or tryptophan. Fields, in order: clone size, V gene, J gene, D gene, CDR3 DNA, CDR3 protein. The D gene is left open where the match is weak. Not all rows give a size; the values are once, few, many and, for expanded clones, a class.

clone_size: once
v_call: TRBV5-8
j_call: TRBJ2-5
d_call: .
cdr3_nt: TGTGCCAGCAGCTTGCCCGGGGCCGGGGAGCAAGAGACCCAGTACTTC
cdr3_aa: CASSLPGAGEQETQYF

clone_size: .
v_call: TRBV19
j_call: TRBJ2-3
d_call: .
cdr3_nt: TGTGCCAGTAGTATGGGGGTGACTAGCACAGATACGCAGTATTTT
cdr3_aa: CASSMGVTSTDTQYF

clone_size: .
v_call: TRBV4-1
j_call: TRBJ1-3
d_call: .
cdr3_nt: TGCGCCAGCAGCCAAGTTAGTCCCGGGCTGGCACACTCTGGAAACACCATATATTTT
cdr3_aa: CASSQVSPGLAHSGNTIYF

clone_size: .
v_call: TRBV4-1
j_call: TRBJ1-1
d_call: .
cdr3_nt: TGCGCCAGCAGGACCGGGAGCTGGAACACTGAAGCTTTCTTT
cdr3_aa: CASRTGSWNTEAFF

clone_size: .
v_call: TRBV7-2
j_call: TRBJ1-2
d_call: .
cdr3_nt: TGTGCCAGCAGCTTAGGGGTAGGGCGAGGCTACACCTTC
cdr3_aa: CASSLGVGRGYTF

clone_size: once
v_call: TRBV5-4
j_call: TRBJ2-2
d_call: TRBD1
cdr3_nt: TGTGCCAGCAGCTCATGGGACAGGGACACCGGGGAGCTGTTTTTT
cdr3_aa: CASSSWDRDTGELFF

clone_size: .
v_call: TRBV5-1
j_call: TRBJ1-3
d_call: .
cdr3_nt: TGCGCCAGCAGCTTGGGGACTGGAAACACCATATATTTT
cdr3_aa: CASSLGTGNTIYF

clone_size: once
v_call: TRBV15
j_call: TRBJ1-1
d_call: .
cdr3_nt: TGTGCCACCAGCAGATACCGGGACACGAACACTGAAGCTTTCTTT
cdr3_aa: CATSRYRDTNTEAFF

clone_size: .
v_call: TRBV27
j_call: TRBJ2-7
d_call: .
cdr3_nt: TGTGCCAGCAGTTTAGCGGGGGCCCTCTTCGAGCAGTACTTC
cdr3_aa: CASSLAGALFEQYF

clone_size: .
v_call: TRBV6-5
j_call: TRBJ2-7
d_call: .
cdr3_nt: TGTGCCAGCACTGCCGGCTTGGGCGCCTACGAGCAGTACTTC
cdr3_aa: CASTAGLGAYEQYF

clone_size: .
v_call: TRBV2
j_call: TRBJ2-1
d_call: .
cdr3_nt: TGTGCCAGCAGTGACTCCGCGGAGGCCTCCTACAATGAGCAGTTCTTC
cdr3_aa: CASSDSAEASYNEQFF

clone_size: .
v_call: TRBV7-8
j_call: TRBJ2-7
d_call: .
cdr3_nt: TGTGCCAGCAGCTTAGCAACAGCCCTACAGGGTTCGGGGTCCTACGAGCAGTACTTC
cdr3_aa: CASSLATALQGSGSYEQYF

clone_size: .
v_call: TRBV29-1
j_call: TRBJ1-2
d_call: .
cdr3_nt: TGCAGCGCTCCAGGCAGGGTAGGCTACACCTTC
cdr3_aa: CSAPGRVGYTF

clone_size: .
v_call: TRBV5-5
j_call: TRBJ1-5
d_call: .
cdr3_nt: TGTGCCAGCAGCTTGGGGCAGTTAAATCAGCCCCAGCATTTT
cdr3_aa: CASSLGQLNQPQHF

clone_size: .
v_call: TRBV29-1
j_call: TRBJ1-1
d_call: .
cdr3_nt: TGCAGCGTTGAAAGGAGTGGAGCCACAAGAGGAAGAGCTTTCTTT
cdr3_aa: CSVERSGATRGRAFF

clone_size: .
v_call: TRBV5-4
j_call: TRBJ2-7
d_call: .
cdr3_nt: TGTGCCAGCAGCCCGTATGACAGTTCCTACGAGCAGTACTTC
cdr3_aa: CASSPYDSSYEQYF

clone_size: .
v_call: TRBV5-6
j_call: TRBJ2-7
d_call: .
cdr3_nt: TGTGCCAGCAGCCTTGGTGGGGGGTCCTACGAGCAGTACTTC
cdr3_aa: CASSLGGGSYEQYF

clone_size: .
v_call: TRBV4-3
j_call: TRBJ1-2
d_call: TRBD1
cdr3_nt: TGCGCCAGCAGCCCTAAGGACAGGGCGCCCAAGGTGGGCTACACCTTC
cdr3_aa: CASSPKDRAPKVGYTF

clone_size: .
v_call: TRBV11-2
j_call: TRBJ2-3
d_call: .
cdr3_nt: TGTGCCAGCAGCTTAACGTCTGGGACTCTCACAGATACGCAGTATTTT
cdr3_aa: CASSLTSGTLTDTQYF

clone_size: .
v_call: TRBV25-1
j_call: TRBJ1-5
d_call: .
cdr3_nt: TGTGCCAGCAGTGGGGATTATGAGGTGGGTCAGCCCCAGCATTTT
cdr3_aa: CASSGDYEVGQPQHF